The 2 T cell receptor beta chains in this list originate from one sample, sequenced in a study of blood T cell repertoires in COVID-19 (dated by TCRdb to 2020 to 2021). The protocol used for the library was the immunoSEQ multiplex PCR assay. Here the immuneACCESS table is served through TCRdb, limited to in-frame sequences with V and J called. Missing clones are a known gap in these copies; in checked studies unresolved V genes cover under half, and the rest lacks a known reason. The sample table lists about 68,000 clones, 80% to 90% of them with a count of one. Together, the top ten hold almost 1.5% of the sample. Sequenced: peripheral blood. The receptors derive from a woman aged 60 to 75 with acute or convalescent COVID-19.

The chain carries TRBV29-1 and TRBJ2-1; 7 nucleotides match TRBD2. CDR1 is SQVTM, CDR2 ANQGSEA, per germline. Trimming cost V 3 bases and J 3 bases; bases outside gene matches: 8. This CDR3 has 15 residues. In DNA, the CDR3 is TGCAGCGTTGAGATCCCGCGGGAGTTCTACAATGAGCAGTTCTTC. It yields the protein CSVEIPREFYNEQFF.

This clone was seen more than once but under ten times. The V gene is TRBV5-4, the J gene TRBJ2-3; 10 nucleotides agree with TRBD2. The CDR3 is 17 amino acids. Losses at the gene ends were 0 bases for V and 1 base for J; bases not matched to a gene: 5. Germline CDR1 is SGHNT and CDR2 is YYREEE (reference sequence). CDR3 sequence: CASSLAAGGIGTDTQYF. In DNA form, the CDR3 reads TGTGCCAGCAGCTTGGCAGCGGGGGGGATCGGCACAGATACGCAGTATTTT.